The clone carrying this TCR beta chain was detected ten times or more. Its antigen remains unidentified. This sample is part of a study of T cell repertoires in cytomegalovirus infection. Overall study context: Indicated by public TCR beta signatures were CMV infection and matching HLA type. General study results and limits: Clonotype analysis showed dominance of the ex vivo response by HLA-C-restricted CMV-specific TCR beta clonotypes. Cumulative frequency of public TCR beta families picked out carriers of CMV plus the relevant HLA.

TCRdb analysed the reads with MiXCR anew, one entry per CDR3 protein. The table records hundreds of thousands of distinct CDR3 sequences, 15% to 20% of them present only once. With 2 bases removed from V and 1 base from J, the gap between germline ends came to 11 bases. CDR1 LGHNA and CDR2 YNFKEQ come from the germline V gene. The CDR3 extends over 16 amino acids. The sequenced sample was PBMCs. The source of this sequence is a human donor in good health (CMV status not recorded). Some clones in this sample may be carry-over from other donors' samples. This chain uses TRBV4-2 with TRBJ2-2, with D possibly being TRBD1 (5 bases). Written as DNA, the CDR3 is TGTGCCAGCAGCCAACGTTACAGGTTGAACACCGGGGAGCTGTTTTTT. This translates into CASSQRYRLNTGELFF.